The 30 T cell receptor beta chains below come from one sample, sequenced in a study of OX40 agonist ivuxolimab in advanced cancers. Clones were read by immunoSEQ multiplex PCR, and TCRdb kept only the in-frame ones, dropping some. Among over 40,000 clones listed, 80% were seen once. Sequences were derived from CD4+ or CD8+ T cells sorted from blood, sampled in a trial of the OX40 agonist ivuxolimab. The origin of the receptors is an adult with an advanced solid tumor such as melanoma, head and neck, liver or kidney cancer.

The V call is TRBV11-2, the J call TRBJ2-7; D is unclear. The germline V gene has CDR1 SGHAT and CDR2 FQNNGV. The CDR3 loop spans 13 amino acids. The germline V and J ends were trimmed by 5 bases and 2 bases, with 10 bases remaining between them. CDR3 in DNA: TGTGCCAGCAGCCCTAATTTCCCCTACGAGCAGTACTTC. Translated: CASSPNFPYEQYF.

Here the CDR3 reads CASSLAGTGMNTEAFF. DNA for the CDR3: TGTGCCAGCAGCTTGGCAGGGACAGGTATGAACACTGAAGCTTTCTTT. The rearrangement uses TRBV5-4 and TRBJ1-1; 8 bases fit TRBD1. CDR1 SGHNT and CDR2 YYREEE come from the germline V gene (reference sequence). The V segment lost 0 bases and the J segment 0 bases; nucleotides outside the gene matches: 4. The CDR3 runs to 16 residues.

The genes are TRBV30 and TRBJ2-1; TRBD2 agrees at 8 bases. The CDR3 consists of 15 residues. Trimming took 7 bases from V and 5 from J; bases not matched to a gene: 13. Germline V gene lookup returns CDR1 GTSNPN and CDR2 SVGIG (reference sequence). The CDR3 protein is CAYRGASGQHNEQFF. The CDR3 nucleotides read TGTGCCTACCGGGGGGCTAGCGGGCAACACAATGAGCAGTTCTTC. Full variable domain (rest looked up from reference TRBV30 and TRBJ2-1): SQTIHQWPATLVQPVGSPLSLECTVEGTSNPNLYWYRQAAGRGLQLLFYSVGIGQISSEVPQNLSASRPQDRQFILSSKKLLLSDSGFYLCAYRGASGQHNEQFFGPGTRLTVL.

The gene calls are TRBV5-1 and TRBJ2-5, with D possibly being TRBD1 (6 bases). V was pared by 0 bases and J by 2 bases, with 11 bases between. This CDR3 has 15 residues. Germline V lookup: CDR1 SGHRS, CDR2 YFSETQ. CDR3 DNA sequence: TGCGCCAGCAGCTTGGTCAGGGGTGCTCAAGAGACCCAGTACTTC. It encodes CASSLVRGAQETQYF. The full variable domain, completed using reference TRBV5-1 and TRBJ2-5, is KAGVTQTPRYLIKTRGQQVTLSCSPISGHRSVSWYQQTPGQGLQFLFEYFSETQRNKGNFPGRFSGRQFSNSRSEMNVSTLELGDSALYLCASSLVRGAQETQYFGPGTRLLVL.

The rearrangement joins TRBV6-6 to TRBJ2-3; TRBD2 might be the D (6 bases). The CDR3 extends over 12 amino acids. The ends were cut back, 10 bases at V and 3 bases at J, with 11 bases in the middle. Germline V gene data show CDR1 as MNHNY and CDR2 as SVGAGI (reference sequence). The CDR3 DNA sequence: TGTGCCACTTCCGGGAGAACAGATACGCAGTATTTT. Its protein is CATSGRTDTQYF.

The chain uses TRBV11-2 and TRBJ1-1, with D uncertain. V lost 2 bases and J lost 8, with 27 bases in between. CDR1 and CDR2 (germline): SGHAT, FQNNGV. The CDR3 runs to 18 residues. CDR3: CASSLTTTGWVGKKEAFF. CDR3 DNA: TGTGCCAGCAGCTTAACCACAACCGGGTGGGTGGGGAAGAAGGAAGCTTTCTTT.

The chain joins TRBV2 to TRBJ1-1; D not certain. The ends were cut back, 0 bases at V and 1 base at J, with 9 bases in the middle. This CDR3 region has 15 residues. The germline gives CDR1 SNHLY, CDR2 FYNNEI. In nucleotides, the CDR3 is TGTGCCAGCAGTGAAGCGCGGACGGGGAACACTGAAGCTTTCTTT. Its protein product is CASSEARTGNTEAFF.

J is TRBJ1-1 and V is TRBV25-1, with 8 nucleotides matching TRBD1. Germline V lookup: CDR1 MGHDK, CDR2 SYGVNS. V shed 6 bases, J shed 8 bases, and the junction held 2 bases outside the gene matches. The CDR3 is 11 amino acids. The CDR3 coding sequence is TGTGCCAGCAGCAGGGGGCGCGAAGCTTTCTTT. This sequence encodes CASSRGREAFF.

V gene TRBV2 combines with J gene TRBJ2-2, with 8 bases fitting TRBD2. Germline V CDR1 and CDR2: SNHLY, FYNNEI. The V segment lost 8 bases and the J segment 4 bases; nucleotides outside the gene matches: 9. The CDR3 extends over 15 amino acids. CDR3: CASRRTSTGTGELFF. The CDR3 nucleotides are TGTGCCAGCCGTCGGACTAGCACCGGCACCGGGGAGCTGTTTTTT. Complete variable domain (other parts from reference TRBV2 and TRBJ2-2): EPEVTQTPSHQVTQMGQEVILRCVPISNHLYFYWYRQILGQKVEFLVSFYNNEISEKSEIFDDQFSVERPDGSNFTLKIRSTKLEDSAMYFCASRRTSTGTGELFFGEGSRLTVL.

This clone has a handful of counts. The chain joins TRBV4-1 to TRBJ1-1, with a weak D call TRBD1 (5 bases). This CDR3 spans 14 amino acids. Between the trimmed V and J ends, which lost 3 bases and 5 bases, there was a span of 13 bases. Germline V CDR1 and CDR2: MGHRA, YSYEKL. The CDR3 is CASSHPLRGTEAFF. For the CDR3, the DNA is TGCGCCAGCAGCCACCCTCTCCGGGGGACTGAAGCTTTCTTT.

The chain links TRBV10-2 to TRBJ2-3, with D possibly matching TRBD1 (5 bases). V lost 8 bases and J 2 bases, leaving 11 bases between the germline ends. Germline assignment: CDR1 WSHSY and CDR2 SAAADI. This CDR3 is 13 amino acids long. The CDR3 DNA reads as TGCGCCAGCCGCAGACAGACCACAGATACGCAGTATTTT. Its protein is CASRRQTTDTQYF.

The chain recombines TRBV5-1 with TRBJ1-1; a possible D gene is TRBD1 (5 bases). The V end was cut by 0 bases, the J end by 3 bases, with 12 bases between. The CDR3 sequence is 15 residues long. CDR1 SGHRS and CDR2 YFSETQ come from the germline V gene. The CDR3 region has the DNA TGCGCCAGCAGCTTGGCAGGGTACCCGGACACTGAAGCTTTCTTT. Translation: CASSLAGYPDTEAFF. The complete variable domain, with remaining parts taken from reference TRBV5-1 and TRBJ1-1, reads KAGVTQTPRYLIKTRGQQVTLSCSPISGHRSVSWYQQTPGQGLQFLFEYFSETQRNKGNFPGRFSGRQFSNSRSEMNVSTLELGDSALYLCASSLAGYPDTEAFFGQGTRLTVV.

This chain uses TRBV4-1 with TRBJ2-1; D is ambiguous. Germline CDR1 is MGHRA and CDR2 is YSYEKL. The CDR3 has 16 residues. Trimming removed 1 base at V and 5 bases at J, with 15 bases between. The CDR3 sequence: CASSQGMGSYDNEQFF. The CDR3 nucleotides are TGCGCCAGCAGCCAAGGAATGGGTTCCTACGACAATGAGCAGTTCTTC.

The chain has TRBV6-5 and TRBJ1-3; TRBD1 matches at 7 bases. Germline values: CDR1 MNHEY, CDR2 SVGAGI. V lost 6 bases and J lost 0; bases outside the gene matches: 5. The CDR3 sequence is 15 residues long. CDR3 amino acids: CASSPDRASGNTIYF. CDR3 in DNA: TGTGCCAGCAGCCCTGACAGGGCCTCTGGAAACACCATATATTTT.

CDR3 region: CASRGAGETQYF. The CDR3, as DNA: TGTGCCAGCCGGGGGGCTGGGGAGACCCAGTACTTC. The chain carries TRBV11-3 and TRBJ2-5; TRBD2 is a possible D gene (7 bases). V was shortened by 8 bases and J by 5 bases, with 12 bases between the two germline ends. The CDR3 is made up of 12 amino acids. Germline V gives CDR1 SGHNT, CDR2 YENEEA. The variable domain in full, with the rest retrieved from reference TRBV11-3 and TRBJ2-5, is EAGVVQSPRYKIIEKKQPVAFWCNPISGHNTLYWYLQNLGQGPELLIRYENEEAVDDSQLPKDRFSAERLKGVDSTLKIQPAELGDSAVYLCASRGAGETQYFGPGTRLLVL.

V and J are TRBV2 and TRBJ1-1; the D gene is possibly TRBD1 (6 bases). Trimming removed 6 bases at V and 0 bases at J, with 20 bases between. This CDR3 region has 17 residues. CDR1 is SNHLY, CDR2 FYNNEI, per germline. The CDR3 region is CASSPFTGKVMNTEAFF. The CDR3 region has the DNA TGTGCCAGCAGCCCCTTTACAGGGAAGGTAATGAACACTGAAGCTTTCTTT.

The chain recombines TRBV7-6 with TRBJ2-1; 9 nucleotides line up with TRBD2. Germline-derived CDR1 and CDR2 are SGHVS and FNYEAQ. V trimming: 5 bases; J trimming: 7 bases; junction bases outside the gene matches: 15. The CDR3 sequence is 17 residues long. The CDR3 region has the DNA TGTGCCAGCAGCGGTGTAGCGGGAGCCCTTTTGGGGAATGAGCAGTTCTTC. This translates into CASSGVAGALLGNEQFF.

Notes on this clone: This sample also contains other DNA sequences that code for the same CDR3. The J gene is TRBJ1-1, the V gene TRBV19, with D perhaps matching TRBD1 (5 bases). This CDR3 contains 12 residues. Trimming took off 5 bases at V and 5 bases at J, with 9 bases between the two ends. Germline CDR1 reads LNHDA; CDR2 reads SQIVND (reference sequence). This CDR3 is CASSPGRTEAFF. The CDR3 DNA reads TGTGCCAGTAGTCCAGGGAGGACTGAAGCTTTCTTT.

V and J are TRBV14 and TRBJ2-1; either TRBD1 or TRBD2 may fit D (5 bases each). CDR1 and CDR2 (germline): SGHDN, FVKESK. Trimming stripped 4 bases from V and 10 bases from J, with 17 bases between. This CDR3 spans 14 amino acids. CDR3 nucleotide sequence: TGTGCCAGCAGCCCAGACTACGCCTACAGGGAGCAGTTCTTC. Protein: CASSPDYAYREQFF.

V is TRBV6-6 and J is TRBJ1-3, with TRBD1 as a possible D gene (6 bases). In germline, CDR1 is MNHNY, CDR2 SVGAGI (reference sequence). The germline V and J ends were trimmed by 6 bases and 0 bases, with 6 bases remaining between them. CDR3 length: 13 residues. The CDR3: CASRQGSGNTIYF. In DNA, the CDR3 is TGTGCCAGCAGACAGGGCTCTGGAAACACCATATATTTT.

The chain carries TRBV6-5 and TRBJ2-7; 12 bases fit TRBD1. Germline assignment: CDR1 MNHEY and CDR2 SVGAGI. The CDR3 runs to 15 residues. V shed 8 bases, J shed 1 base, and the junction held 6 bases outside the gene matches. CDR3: CASGTGGGLSYEQYF. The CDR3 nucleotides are TGTGCCAGCGGGACAGGGGGCGGTTTATCCTACGAGCAGTACTTC.

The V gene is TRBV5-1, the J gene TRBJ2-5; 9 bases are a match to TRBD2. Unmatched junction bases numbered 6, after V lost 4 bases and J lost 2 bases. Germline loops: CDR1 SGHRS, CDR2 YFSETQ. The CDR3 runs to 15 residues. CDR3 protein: CASSPLTSGQETQYF. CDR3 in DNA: TGCGCCAGCAGCCCACTGACTAGCGGTCAAGAGACCCAGTACTTC.

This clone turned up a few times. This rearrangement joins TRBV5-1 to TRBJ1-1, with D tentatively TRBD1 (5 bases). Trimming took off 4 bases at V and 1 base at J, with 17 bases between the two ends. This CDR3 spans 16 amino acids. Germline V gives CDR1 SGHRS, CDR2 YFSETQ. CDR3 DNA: TGCGCCAGCAGCGTCGAGGGGTATATACCGAACACTGAAGCTTTCTTT. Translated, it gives CASSVEGYIPNTEAFF.

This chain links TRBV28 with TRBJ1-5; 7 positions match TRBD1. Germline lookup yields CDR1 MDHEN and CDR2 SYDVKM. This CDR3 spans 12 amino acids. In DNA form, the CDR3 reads TGTGCGACGACAGGGCGCGATCAGCCCCAGCATTTT. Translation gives CATTGRDQPQHF. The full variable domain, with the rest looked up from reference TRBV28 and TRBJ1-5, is DVKVTQSSRYLVKRTGEKVFLECVQDMDHENMFWYRQDPGLGLRLIYFSYDVKMKEKGDIPEGYSVSREKKERFSLILESASTNQTSMYLCATTGRDQPQHFGDGTRLSIL.

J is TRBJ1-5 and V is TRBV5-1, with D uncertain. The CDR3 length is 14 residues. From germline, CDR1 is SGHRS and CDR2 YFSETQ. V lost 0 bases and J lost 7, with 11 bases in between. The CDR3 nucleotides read TGCGCCAGCAGCTTGGGATTTGGAAACCAGCCCCAGCATTTT. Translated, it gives CASSLGFGNQPQHF.

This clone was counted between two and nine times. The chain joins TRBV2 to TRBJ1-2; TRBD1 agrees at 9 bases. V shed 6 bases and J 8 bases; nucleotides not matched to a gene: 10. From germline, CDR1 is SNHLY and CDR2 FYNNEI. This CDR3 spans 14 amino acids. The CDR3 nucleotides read TGTGCCAGCAGAATGGGACAGGGTGTCGAAGGCTACACCTTC. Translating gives CASRMGQGVEGYTF. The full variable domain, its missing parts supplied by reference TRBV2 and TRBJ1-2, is EPEVTQTPSHQVTQMGQEVILRCVPISNHLYFYWYRQILGQKVEFLVSFYNNEISEKSEIFDDQFSVERPDGSNFTLKIRSTKLEDSAMYFCASRMGQGVEGYTFGSGTRLTVV.

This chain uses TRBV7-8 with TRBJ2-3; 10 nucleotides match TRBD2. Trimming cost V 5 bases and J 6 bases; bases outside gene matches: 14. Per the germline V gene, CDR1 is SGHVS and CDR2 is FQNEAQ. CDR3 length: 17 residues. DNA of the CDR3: TGTGCCAGCAGCCCAAACCCCCTAGCGGGAGTTGTGGATACGCAGTATTTT. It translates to CASSPNPLAGVVDTQYF.

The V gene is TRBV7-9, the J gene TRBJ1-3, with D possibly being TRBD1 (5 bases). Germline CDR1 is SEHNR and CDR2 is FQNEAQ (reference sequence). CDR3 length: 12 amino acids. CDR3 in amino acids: CVYGSGGNTIYF. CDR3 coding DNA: TGTGTTTATGGGTCAGGGGGAAACACCATATATTTT.

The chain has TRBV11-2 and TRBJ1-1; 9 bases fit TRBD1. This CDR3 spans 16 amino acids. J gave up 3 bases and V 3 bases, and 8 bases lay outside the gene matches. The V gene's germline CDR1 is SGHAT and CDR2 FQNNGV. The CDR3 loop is CASSFGMGQGDTEAFF. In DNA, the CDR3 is TGTGCCAGCAGCTTTGGGATGGGACAGGGAGACACTGAAGCTTTCTTT.

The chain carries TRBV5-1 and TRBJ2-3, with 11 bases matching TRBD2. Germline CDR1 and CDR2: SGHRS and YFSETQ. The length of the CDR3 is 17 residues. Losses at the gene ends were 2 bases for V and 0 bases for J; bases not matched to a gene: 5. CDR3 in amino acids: CASSLGTSGTSTDTQYF. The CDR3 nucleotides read TGCGCCAGCAGCTTAGGGACTAGCGGAACTAGCACAGATACGCAGTATTTT. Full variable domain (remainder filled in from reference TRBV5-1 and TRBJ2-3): KAGVTQTPRYLIKTRGQQVTLSCSPISGHRSVSWYQQTPGQGLQFLFEYFSETQRNKGNFPGRFSGRQFSNSRSEMNVSTLELGDSALYLCASSLGTSGTSTDTQYFGPGTRLTVL.